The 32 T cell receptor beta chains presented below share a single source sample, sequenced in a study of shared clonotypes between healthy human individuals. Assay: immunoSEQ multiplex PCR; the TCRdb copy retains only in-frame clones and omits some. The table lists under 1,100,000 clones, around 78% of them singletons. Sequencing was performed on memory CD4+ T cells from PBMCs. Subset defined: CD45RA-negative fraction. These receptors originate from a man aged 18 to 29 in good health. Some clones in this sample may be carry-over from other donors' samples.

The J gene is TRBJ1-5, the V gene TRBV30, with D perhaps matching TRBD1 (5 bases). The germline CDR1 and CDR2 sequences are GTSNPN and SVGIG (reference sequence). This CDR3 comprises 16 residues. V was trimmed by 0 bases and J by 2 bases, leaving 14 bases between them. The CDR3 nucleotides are TGTGCCTGGAGTGTACGGGCACCGGGGGGCAATCAGCCCCAGCATTTT. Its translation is CAWSVRAPGGNQPQHF.

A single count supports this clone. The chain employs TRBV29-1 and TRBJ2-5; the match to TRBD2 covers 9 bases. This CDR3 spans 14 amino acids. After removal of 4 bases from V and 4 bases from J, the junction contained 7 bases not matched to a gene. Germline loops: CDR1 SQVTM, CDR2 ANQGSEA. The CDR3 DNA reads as TGCAGCGTTGCTGGCGGGAGGGCGGGAGAGACCCAGTACTTC. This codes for CSVAGGRAGETQYF.

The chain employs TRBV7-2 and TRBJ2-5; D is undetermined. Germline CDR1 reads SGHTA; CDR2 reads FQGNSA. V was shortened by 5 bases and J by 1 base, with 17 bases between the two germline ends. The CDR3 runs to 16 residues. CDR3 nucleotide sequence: TGTGCCAGCAGCCCTGGCCTGGGGTCGGGCCAAGAGACCCAGTACTTC. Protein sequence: CASSPGLGSGQETQYF.

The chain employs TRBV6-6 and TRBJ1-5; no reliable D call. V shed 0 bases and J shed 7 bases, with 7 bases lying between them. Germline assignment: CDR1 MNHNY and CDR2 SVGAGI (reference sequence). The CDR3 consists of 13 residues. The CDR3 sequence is CASSYSEPQPQHF. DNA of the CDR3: TGTGCCAGCAGTTACTCCGAGCCACAGCCCCAGCATTTT.

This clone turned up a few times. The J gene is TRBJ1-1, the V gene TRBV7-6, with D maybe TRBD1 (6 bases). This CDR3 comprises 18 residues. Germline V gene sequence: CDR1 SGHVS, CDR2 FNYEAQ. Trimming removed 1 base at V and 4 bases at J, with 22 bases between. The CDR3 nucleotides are TGTGCCAGCAGCTTAGTAGGCCCCCGAGGGGGTCTCGGCACTGAAGCTTTCTTT. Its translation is CASSLVGPRGGLGTEAFF.

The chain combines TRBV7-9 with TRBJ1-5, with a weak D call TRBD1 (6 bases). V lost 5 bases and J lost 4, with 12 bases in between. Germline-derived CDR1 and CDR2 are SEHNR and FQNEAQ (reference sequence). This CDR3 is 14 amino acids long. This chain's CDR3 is CASSGQGLNQPQHF. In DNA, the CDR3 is TGTGCCAGCAGCGGTCAGGGGTTAAATCAGCCCCAGCATTTT.

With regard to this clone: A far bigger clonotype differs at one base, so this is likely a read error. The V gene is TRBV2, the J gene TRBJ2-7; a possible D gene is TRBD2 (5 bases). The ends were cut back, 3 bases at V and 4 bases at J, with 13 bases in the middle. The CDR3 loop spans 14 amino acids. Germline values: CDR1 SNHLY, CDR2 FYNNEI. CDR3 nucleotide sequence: TGTGCCAGCAGTGAGTCAGAGGGCAGATACGAGCAGTACTTC. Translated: CASSESEGRYEQYF.

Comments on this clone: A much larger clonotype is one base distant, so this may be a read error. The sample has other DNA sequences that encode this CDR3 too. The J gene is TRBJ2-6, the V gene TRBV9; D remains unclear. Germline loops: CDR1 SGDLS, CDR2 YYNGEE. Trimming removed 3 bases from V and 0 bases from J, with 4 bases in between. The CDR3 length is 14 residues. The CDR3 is CASSASSGANVLTF. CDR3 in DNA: TGTGCCAGCAGCGCCAGCTCTGGGGCCAACGTCCTGACTTTC.

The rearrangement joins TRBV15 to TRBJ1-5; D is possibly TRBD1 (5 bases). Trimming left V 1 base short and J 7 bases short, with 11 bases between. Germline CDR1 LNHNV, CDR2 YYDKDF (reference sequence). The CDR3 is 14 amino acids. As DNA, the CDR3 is TGTGCCACCAGCAGAGGGGGGGTAGGACAGCCCCAGCATTTT. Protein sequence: CATSRGGVGQPQHF.

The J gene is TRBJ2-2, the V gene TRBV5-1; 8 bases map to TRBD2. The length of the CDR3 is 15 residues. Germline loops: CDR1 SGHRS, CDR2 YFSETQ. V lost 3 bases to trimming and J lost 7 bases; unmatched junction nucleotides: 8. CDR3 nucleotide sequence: TGCGCCAGCAGCTCGAAGCGGGAGATAGGCGGGGAGCTGTTTTTT. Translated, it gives CASSSKREIGGELFF.

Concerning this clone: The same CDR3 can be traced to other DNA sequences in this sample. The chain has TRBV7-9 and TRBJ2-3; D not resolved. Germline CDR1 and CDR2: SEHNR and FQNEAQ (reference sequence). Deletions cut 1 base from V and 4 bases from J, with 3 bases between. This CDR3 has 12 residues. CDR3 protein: CASSLVSDTQYF. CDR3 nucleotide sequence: TGTGCCAGCAGCTTAGTATCAGATACGCAGTATTTT.

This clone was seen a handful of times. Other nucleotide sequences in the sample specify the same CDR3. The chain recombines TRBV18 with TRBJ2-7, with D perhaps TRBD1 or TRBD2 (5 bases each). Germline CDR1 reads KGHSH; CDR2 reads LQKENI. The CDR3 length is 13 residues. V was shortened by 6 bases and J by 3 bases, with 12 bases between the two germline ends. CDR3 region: CASSPGTRYEQYF. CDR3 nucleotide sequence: TGTGCCAGCTCGCCGGGGACGCGCTACGAGCAGTACTTC.

Here the CDR3 reads CAGNSGTKTQPQHF. The CDR3 bases are TGTGCCGGAAACTCCGGGACAAAGACTCAGCCCCAGCATTTT. The gene calls are TRBV28 and TRBJ1-5; perhaps TRBD1 as D (6 bases). Germline-derived CDR1 and CDR2 are MDHEN and SYDVKM. This CDR3 comprises 14 residues. Trimming shortened V by 11 bases and J by 6 bases, and 20 bases separated the two germline ends.

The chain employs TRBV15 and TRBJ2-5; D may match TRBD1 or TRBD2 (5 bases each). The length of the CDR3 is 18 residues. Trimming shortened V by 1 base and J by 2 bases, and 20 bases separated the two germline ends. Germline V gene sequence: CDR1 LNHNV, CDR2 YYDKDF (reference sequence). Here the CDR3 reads CATSRGGARARAQETQYF. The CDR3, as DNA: TGTGCCACCAGCAGAGGAGGGGCACGGGCGAGAGCTCAAGAGACCCAGTACTTC.

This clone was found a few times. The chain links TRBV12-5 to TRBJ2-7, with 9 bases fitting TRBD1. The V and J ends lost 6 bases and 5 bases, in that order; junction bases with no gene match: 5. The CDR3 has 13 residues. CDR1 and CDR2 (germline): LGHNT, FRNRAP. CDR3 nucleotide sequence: TGTGCTAGTGGGCGGGACAGGGTGGACGAGCAGTACTTC. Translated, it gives CASGRDRVDEQYF. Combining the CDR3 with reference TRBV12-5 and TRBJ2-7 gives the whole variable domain DARVTQTPRHKVTEMGQEVTMRCQPILGHNTVFWYRQTMMQGLELLAYFRNRAPLDDSGMPKDRFSAEMPDATLATLKIQPSEPRDSAVYFCASGRDRVDEQYFGPGTRLTVT.

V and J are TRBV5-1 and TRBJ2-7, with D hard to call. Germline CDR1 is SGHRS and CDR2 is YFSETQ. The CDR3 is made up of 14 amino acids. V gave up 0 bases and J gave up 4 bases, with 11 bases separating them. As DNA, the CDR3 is TGCGCCAGCAGCTTGGCCCTTTCTGGGTACGAGCAGTACTTC. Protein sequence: CASSLALSGYEQYF.

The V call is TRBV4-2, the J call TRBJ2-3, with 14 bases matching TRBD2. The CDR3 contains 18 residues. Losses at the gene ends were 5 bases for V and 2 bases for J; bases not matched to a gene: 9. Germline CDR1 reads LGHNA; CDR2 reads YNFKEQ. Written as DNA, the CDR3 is TGTGCCAGCAGCACCCGACTAGCGGGAGGGATAAACACAGATACGCAGTATTTT. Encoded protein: CASSTRLAGGINTDTQYF.

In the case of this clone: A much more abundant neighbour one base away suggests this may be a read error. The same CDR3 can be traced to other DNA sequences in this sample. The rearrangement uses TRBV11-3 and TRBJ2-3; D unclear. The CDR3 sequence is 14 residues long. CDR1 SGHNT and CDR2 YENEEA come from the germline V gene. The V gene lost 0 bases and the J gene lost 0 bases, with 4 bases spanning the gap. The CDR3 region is CASSLDGSTDTQYF. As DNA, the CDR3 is TGTGCCAGCAGCTTAGATGGTAGCACAGATACGCAGTATTTT.

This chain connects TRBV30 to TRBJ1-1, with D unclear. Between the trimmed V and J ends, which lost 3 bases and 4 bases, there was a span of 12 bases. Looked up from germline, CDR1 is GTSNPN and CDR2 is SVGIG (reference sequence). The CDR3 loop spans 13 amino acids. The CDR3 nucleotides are TGTGCCTGGAGCTTCGGGAAGATCACTGAAGCTTTCTTT. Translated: CAWSFGKITEAFF.

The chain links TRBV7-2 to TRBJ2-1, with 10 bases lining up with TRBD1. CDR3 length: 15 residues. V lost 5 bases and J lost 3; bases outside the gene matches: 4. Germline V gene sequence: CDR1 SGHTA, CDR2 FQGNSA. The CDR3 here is CASSRGQGDYNEQFF. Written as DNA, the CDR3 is TGTGCCAGCAGCCGAGGACAGGGGGACTACAATGAGCAGTTCTTC.

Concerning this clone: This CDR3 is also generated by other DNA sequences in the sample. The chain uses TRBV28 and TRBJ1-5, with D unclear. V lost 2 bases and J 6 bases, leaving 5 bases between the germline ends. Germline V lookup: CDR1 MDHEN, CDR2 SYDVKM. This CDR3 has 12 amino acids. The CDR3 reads CASSLIGQPQHF. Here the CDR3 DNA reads TGTGCCAGCAGTTTAATAGGTCAGCCCCAGCATTTT.

The CDR3 loop is CASSVGQLMNTEAFF. Here the CDR3 DNA reads TGCGCCAGCAGCGTGGGACAGTTAATGAACACTGAAGCTTTCTTT. The chain joins TRBV5-1 to TRBJ1-1, with 7 bases matching TRBD1. Trimming cost V 4 bases and J 0 bases; bases outside gene matches: 6. The germline CDR1 and CDR2 sequences are SGHRS and YFSETQ. The CDR3 spans 15 residues.

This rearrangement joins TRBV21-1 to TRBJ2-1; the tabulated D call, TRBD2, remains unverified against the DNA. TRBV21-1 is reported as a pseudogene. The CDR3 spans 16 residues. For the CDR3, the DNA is TGTGCCAGCAGCAAGCCCCGGCGGGAGGAGAATAATGAGCAGTTCTTC. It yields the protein CASSKPRREENNEQFF.

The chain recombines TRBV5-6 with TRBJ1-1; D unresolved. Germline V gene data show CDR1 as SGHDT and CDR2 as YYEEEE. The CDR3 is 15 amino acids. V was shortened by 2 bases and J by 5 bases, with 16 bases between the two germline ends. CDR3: CASSFRILGLTEAFF. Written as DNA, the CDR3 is TGTGCCAGCAGCTTCAGGATACTCGGGTTGACTGAAGCTTTCTTT. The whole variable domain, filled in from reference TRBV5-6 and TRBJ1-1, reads DAGVTQSPTHLIKTRGQQVTLRCSPKSGHDTVSWYQQALGQGPQFIFQYYEEEERQRGNFPDRFSGHQFPNYSSELNVNALLLGDSALYLCASSFRILGLTEAFFGQGTRLTVV.

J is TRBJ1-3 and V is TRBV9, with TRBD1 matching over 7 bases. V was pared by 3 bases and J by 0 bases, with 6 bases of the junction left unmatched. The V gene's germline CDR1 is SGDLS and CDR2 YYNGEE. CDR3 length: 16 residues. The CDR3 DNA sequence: TGTGCCAGCAGCGCCCGACAGGGCAGCTCTGGAAACACCATATATTTT. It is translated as CASSARQGSSGNTIYF.

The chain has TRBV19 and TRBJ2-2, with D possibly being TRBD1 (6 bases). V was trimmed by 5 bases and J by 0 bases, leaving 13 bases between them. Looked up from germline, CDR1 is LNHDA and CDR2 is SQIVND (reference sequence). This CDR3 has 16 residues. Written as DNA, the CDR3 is TGTGCCAGTAGTGCACCCGGACAGACGAACACCGGGGAGCTGTTTTTT. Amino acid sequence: CASSAPGQTNTGELFF.

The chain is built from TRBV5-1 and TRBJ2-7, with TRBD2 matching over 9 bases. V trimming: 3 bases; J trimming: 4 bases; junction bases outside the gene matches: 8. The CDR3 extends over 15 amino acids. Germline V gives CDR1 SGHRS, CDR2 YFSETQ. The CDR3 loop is CASSWGTSPLYEQYF. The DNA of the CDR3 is TGCGCCAGCAGCTGGGGGACTAGCCCCCTTTACGAGCAGTACTTC.

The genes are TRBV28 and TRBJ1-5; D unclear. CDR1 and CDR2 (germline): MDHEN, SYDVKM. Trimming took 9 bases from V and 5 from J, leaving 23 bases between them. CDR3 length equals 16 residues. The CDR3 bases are TGTGCCAGTAGCTCGACGGACCAGTGGCTAGATCAGCCCCAGCATTTT. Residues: CASSSTDQWLDQPQHF.

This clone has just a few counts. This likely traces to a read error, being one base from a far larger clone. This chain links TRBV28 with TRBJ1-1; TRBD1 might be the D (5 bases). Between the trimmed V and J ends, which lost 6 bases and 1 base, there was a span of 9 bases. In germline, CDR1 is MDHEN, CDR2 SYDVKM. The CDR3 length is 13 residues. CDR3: CASSPGRNTEAFF. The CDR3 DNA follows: TGTGCCAGCAGCCCGGGACGGAACACTGAAGCTTTCTTT.

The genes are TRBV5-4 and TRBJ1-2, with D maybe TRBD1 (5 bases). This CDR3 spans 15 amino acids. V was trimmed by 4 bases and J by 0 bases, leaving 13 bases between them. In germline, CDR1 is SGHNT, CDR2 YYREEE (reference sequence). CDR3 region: CASSIQGAANYGYTF. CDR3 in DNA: TGTGCCAGCAGCATTCAGGGCGCAGCTAACTATGGCTACACCTTC.

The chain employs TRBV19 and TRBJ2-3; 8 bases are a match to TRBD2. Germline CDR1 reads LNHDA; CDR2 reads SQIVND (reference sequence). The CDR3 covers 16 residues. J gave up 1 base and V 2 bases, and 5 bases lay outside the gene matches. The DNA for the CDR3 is TGTGCCAGTAGTATAACGGGAGGGTCGGGCACAGATACGCAGTATTTT. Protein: CASSITGGSGTDTQYF. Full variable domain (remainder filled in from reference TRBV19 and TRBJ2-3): DGGITQSPKYLFRKEGQNVTLSCEQNLNHDAMYWYRQDPGQGLRLIYYSQIVNDFQKGDIAEGYSVSREKKESFPLTVTSAQKNPTAFYLCASSITGGSGTDTQYFGPGTRLTVL.

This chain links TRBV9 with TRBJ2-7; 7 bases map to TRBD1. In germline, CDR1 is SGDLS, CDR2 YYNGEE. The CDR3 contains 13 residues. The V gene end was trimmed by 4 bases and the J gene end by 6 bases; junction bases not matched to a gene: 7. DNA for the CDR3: TGTGCCAGCAGCTTGCGACAGGGATCCGAGCAGTACTTC. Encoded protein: CASSLRQGSEQYF. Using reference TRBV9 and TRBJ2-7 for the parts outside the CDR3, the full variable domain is DSGVTQTPKHLITATGQRVTLRCSPRSGDLSVYWYQQSLDQGLQFLIQYYNGEERAKGNILERFSAQQFPDLHSELNLSSLELGDSALYFCASSLRQGSEQYFGPGTRLTVT.